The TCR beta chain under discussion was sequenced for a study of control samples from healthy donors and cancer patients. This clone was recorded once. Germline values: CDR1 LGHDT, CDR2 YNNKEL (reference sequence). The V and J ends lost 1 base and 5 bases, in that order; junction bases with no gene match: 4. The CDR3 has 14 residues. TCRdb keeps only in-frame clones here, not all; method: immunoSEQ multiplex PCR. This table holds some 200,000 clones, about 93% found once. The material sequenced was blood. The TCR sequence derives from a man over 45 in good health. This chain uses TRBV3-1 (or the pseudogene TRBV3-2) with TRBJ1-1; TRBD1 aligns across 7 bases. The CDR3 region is CASSQVGGETEAFF. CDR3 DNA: TGTGCCAGCAGCCAAGTAGGGGGCGAGACTGAAGCTTTCTTT.